This paragraph reports one TCR beta chain. At least ten counts were recorded for this clonotype. Its antigen is currently not known. The input lacks base qualities; no much larger clone sits a single base away. This sample was included in a study of T cells after yellow fever vaccination (dated by TCRdb to between 2018 and 2021). General notes on the study: The SMART-Seq v4 Ultra Low Input RNA kit was used to prepare libraries from fractions with low cell numbers. Bulk TCR alpha and beta repertoires were sequenced longitudinally to track T-cell clones before and after primary and booster YFV17D yellow fever vaccination. Two healthy male donors, one aged 18 to 30 and one aged 30 to 40 years, made up the cohort. Blood was collected at multiple timepoints before and after primary and secondary immunization, and bulk PBMC replicates and cell subsets were isolated.

The treatment or condition label of this sample denotes: live attenuated yellow fever vaccine strain. A standard Ficoll-Paque protocol was used to isolate PBMCs from peripheral blood. CD4 and CD8 T-cell fractions were isolated with Dynabeads CD4 and CD8 positive selection kits. TriZol was used to extract RNA from bulk PBMCs, CD4 and CD8 fractions, and dextramer-positive and dextramer-negative fractions. Synthesis of TCR cDNA relied on 5'RACE template switching, a step that introduced a universal primer site along with unique molecular identifiers. Priming of cDNA synthesis was performed from both the TCR alpha and TCR beta constant segments. Libraries were amplified in two PCR steps, with sample barcodes and sequencing adapters added in the second step. Libraries were sequenced on Illumina HiSeq 2500 (2x100 bp) or NovaSeq (2x150 bp). The paper's processing steps were these. Reads were demultiplexed and collapsed into UMI consensus sequences with MIGEC, and V(D)J alignment was performed with MiXCR. Vaccine-responding clonotypes were identified with edgeR using replicate PBMC samples, with FDR below 0.01 and a log2 fold change above 5 up to day 15 being required. Each bulk clonotype received a CD4 or CD8 identity based on whether the sequenced CD4 or CD8 repertoire contained that clonotype at higher abundance. TCRdb reprocessing: public reads trimmed at Q25 with fastp, clones called with MiXCR, in-frame beta chains kept. Rows are unified per CDR3 protein, each entry keeping the most common DNA and genes. TCRdb's processing, not the authors', yielded these V and J calls. The sample includes some 250,000 distinct CDR3 sequences, with less than 9% observed a single time. Roughly 0.93% of the sample comes from the top ten.

What the study reported, not specific to this receptor: Because only two donors were included in the study, the extent to which the findings can be generalized is limited. The secondary T-cell response was weaker than the primary response but faster, peaking on day 5 instead of day 15. A small share of clonotypes was detected in both CD4 and CD8 compartments, with the overlap likely arising from convergent recombination. Most clones expanded after primary vaccination (96% of CD4 and roughly 90% of CD8) were re-detected after the booster, suggesting that broad memory maintenance occurred. Computational filtering was required because FACS-sorted repertoires could contain abundant contaminating clonotypes from the bulk population.

The sequencing here drew on CD4+ T cells sorted from PBMCs, taken 15 days after the yellow fever booster vaccination. The receptor was isolated from a man aged 25 to 40 who received the YFV17D yellow fever vaccine.

CDR3 loop: CASSLRAGLTEGEQYF. The base sequence is TGCGCCAGCAGCTTGAGGGCGGGACTGACGGAAGGCGAGCAGTACTTC. The rearrangement combines TRBV5-1 with TRBJ2-7, with TRBD2 tentatively as D gene (6 bases match). Taken from the germline V gene, the CDR1 and CDR2 loops are SGHRS and YFSETQ. Measured from the cysteine to the phenylalanine, the CDR3 is 16 residues long. Solely the CDR3 DNA is kept, with 48 bases framed from the first base. V sheds 1 base and J sheds 6 bases, leaving 20 bases between their ends.